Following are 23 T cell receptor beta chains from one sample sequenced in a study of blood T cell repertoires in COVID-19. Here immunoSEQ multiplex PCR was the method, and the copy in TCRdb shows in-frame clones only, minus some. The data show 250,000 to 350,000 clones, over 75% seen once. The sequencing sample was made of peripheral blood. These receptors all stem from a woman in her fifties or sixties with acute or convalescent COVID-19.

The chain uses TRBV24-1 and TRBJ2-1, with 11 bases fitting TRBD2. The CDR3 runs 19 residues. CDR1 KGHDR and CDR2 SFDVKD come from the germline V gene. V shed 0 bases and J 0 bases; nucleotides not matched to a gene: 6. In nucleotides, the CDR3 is TGTGCCACCAGTGATTTGGCTAGCGGGAGGCCGAGCTCCTACAATGAGCAGTTCTTC. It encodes CATSDLASGRPSSYNEQFF.

This CDR3 is CASSGASTGANVLTF. The DNA of the CDR3 is TGTGCCAGCAGTGGGGCGTCTACCGGGGCCAACGTCCTGACTTTC. The chain has TRBV28 and TRBJ2-6; tentatively, D is TRBD1 (5 bases). V gave up 5 bases and J gave up 4 bases, with 12 bases separating them. Germline CDR1 MDHEN, CDR2 SYDVKM. This CDR3 spans 15 amino acids.

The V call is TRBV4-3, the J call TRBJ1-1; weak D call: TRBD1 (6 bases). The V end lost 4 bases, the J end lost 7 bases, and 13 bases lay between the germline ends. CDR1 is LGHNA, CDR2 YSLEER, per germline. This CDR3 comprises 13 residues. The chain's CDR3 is CASSLFQGLEAFF. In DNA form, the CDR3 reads TGCGCCAGCAGCCTCTTTCAGGGGCTTGAAGCTTTCTTT.

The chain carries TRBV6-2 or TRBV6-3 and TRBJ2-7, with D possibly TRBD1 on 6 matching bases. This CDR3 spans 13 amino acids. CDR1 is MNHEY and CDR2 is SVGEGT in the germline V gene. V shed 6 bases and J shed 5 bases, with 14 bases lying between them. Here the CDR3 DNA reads TGTGCCAGCAGACCTATTGGGGGCCACGAGCAGTACTTC. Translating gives CASRPIGGHEQYF.

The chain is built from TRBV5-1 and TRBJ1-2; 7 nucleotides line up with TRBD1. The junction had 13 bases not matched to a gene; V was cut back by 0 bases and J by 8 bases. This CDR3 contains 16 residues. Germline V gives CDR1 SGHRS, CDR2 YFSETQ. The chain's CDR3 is CASSLGGRTGGYGYTF. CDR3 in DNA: TGCGCCAGCAGCTTGGGGGGCAGGACAGGAGGGTACGGCTACACCTTC.

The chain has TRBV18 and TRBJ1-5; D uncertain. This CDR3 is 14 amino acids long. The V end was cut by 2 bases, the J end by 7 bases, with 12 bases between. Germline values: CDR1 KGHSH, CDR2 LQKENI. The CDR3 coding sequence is TGTGCCAGCTCACCAAGCGGGGAAGGGCAGCCCCAGCATTTT. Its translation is CASSPSGEGQPQHF.

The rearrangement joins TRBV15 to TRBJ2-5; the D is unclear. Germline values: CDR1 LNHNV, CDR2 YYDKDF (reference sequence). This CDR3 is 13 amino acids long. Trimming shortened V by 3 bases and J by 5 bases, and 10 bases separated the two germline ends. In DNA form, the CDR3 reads TGTGCCACCAGCAGGGGCCCTGGTGAGACCCAGTACTTC. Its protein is CATSRGPGETQYF.

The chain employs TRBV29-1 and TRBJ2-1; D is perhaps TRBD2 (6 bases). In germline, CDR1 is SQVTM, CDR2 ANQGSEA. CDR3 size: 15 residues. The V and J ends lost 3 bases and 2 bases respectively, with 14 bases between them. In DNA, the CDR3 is TGCAGCGTTGAGGCGGGATCTCCGGCCTACAATGAGCAGTTCTTC. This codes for CSVEAGSPAYNEQFF.

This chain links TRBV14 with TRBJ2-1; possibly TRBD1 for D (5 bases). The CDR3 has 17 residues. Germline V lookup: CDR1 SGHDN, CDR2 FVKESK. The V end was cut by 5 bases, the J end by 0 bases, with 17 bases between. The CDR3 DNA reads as TGTGCCAGCAGCTCCGGACCTGTGGGGCCCTCCTACAATGAGCAGTTCTTC. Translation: CASSSGPVGPSYNEQFF.

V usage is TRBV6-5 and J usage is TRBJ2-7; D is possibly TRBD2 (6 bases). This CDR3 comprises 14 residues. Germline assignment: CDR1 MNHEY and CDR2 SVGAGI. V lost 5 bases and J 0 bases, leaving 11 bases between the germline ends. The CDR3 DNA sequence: TGTGCCAGCAGTACCCACGGGGGCTCCTACGAGCAGTACTTC. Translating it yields CASSTHGGSYEQYF.

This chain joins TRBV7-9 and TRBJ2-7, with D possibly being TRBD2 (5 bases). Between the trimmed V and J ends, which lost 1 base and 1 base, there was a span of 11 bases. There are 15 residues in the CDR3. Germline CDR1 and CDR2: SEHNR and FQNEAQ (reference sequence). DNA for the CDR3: TGTGCCAGCAGCTTAGGGGCTAGCTTGTCCTACGAGCAGTACTTC. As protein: CASSLGASLSYEQYF.

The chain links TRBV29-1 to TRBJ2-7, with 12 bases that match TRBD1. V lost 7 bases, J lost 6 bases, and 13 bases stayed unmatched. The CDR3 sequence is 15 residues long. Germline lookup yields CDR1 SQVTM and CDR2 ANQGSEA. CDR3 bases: TGCAGCGCCGGGGACAGGGGGCCTCGATTCGGCGAGCAGTACTTC. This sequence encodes CSAGDRGPRFGEQYF.

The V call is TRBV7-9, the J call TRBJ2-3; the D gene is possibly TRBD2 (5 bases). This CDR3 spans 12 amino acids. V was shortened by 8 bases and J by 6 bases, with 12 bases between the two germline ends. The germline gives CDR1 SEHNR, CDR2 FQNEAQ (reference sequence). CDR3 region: CASQPPGDTQYF. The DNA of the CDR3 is TGTGCCAGCCAGCCGCCGGGGGATACGCAGTATTTT. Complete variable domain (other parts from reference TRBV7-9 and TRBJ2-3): DTGVSQNPRHKITKRGQNVTFRCDPISEHNRLYWYRQTLGQGPEFLTYFQNEAQLEKSRLLSDRFSAERPKGSFSTLEIQRTEQGDSAMYLCASQPPGDTQYFGPGTRLTVL.

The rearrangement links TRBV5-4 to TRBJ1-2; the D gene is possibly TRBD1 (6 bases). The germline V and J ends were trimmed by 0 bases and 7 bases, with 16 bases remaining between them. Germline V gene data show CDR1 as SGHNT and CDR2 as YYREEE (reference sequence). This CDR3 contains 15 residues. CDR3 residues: CASSLVGAQSGGYTF. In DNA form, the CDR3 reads TGTGCCAGCAGCTTGGTGGGGGCCCAGTCCGGTGGCTACACCTTC. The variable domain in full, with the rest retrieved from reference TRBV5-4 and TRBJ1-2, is ETGVTQSPTHLIKTRGQQVTLRCSSQSGHNTVSWYQQALGQGPQFIFQYYREEENGRGNFPPRFSGLQFPNYSSELNVNALELDDSALYLCASSLVGAQSGGYTFGSGTRLTVV.

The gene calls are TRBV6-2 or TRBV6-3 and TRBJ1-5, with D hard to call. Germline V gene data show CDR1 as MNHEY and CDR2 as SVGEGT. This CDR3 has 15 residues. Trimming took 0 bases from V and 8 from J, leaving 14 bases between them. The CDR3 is CASSYSQSNREPQHF. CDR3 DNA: TGTGCCAGCAGTTACTCGCAGTCCAATCGGGAGCCCCAGCATTTT.

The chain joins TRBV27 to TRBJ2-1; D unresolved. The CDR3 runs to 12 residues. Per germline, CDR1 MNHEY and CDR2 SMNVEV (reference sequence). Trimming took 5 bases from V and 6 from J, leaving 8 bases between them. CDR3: CASSPSGNEQFF. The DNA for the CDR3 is TGTGCCAGCAGTCCTTCGGGCAATGAGCAGTTCTTC.

The CDR3 region has the DNA TGTGCCAGCAGTGACAGGGGAAACACTGAAGCTTTCTTT. Translating it yields CASSDRGNTEAFF. The chain recombines TRBV6-4 with TRBJ1-1, with D possibly being TRBD1 (5 bases). This CDR3 region has 13 residues. Per the germline V gene, CDR1 is MRHNA and CDR2 is SNTAGT. Trimming took 2 bases from V and 2 from J, leaving 6 bases between them.

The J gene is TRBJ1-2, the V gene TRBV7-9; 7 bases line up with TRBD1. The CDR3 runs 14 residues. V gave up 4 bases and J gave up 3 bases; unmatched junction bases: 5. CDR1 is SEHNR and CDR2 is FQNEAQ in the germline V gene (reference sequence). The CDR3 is CASSSTGTHYGYTF. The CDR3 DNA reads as TGTGCCAGCAGCTCGACAGGGACCCACTATGGCTACACCTTC.

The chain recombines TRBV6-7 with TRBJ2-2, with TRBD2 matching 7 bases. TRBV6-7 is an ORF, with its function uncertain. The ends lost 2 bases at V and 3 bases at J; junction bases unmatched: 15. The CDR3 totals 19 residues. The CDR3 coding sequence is TGTGCCAGCAGTTACGGTGGTCCGAAGGGCGGGAGAGACACCGGGGAGCTGTTTTTT. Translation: CASSYGGPKGGRDTGELFF.

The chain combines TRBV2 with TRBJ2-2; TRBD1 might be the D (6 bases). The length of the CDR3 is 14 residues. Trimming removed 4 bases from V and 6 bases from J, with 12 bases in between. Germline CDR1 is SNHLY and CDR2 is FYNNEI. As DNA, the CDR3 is TGTGCCAGCAGTGGGGACATCGGAGCCGGGGAGCTGTTTTTT. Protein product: CASSGDIGAGELFF.

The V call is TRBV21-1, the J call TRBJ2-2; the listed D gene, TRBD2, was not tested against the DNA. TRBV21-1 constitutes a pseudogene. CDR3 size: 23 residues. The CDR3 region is CASSKAWGQPLPSGSADTGELFF. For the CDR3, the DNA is TGTGCCAGCAGCAAAGCGTGGGGTCAGCCTCTTCCTAGCGGGAGCGCCGACACCGGGGAGCTGTTTTTT.

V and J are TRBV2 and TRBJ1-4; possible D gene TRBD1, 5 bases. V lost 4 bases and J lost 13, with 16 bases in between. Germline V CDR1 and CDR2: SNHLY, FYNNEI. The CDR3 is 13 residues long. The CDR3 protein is CASSGDSRGGLFF. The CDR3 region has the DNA TGTGCCAGCAGTGGGGACTCCCGGGGGGGACTGTTTTTT.

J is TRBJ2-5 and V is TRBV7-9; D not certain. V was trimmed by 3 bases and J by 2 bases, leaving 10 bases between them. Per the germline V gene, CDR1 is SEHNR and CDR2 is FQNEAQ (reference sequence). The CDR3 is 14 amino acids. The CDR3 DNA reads TGTGCCAGCAGCTTTCGGGTCCAACAAGAGACCCAGTACTTC. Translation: CASSFRVQQETQYF.